This TCR beta chain was sequenced during a study of a mutant IDH1 vaccine in newly diagnosed glioma (TCRdb year 2021). About the full investigation: Across visits V03 through V10, patients got a total of eight vaccinations, given in weeks 1, 3, 5, 7, 11, 15, 19 and 23. Vaccination began 4-6 weeks after radiotherapy alone, or alongside temozolomide cycles in the chemotherapy-containing groups. Of the roughly 33 treated patients, approximately 62% were male and around 40% were female, and the mean age was 40.4 years. Before enrollment, most patients had been given radiochemotherapy with temozolomide as standard therapy, while the rest had received either radiotherapy alone or temozolomide alone. Peripheral blood samples were drawn at six visits, namely V03 (baseline), V05, V07, V10, V12 and V13. For exploratory analyses, longitudinal TCRB deep sequencing was carried out in roughly 25 treated patients wherever samples were available.

Summary of the overall study and its limitations: Availability determined which PBMC samples were chosen for TCRB deep sequencing. Immune responses induced by the vaccine were seen in 90% to 95% of patients across multiple MHC alleles. According to the authors, sample limitations meant that analyses of patient blood samples could not be reproduced. No apparent relationship was observed between pseudoprogression and alterations in the top peripheral T cell clonotypes detected by TCRB sequencing.

The method was the immunoSEQ multiplex PCR assay. Rearranged TCR beta chain sequences were amplified with the hsTCRB Kit following the manufacturer's protocol. An Illumina MiSeq was used to sequence the TCRB libraries. Per the source publication's procedure: Demultiplexing, trimming and gene mapping were performed with the kit vendor's proprietary platform. TCRdb limited this immuneACCESS table to in-frame rearrangements with V and J called. A share of clones is missing; checked studies link under half to unresolved V genes, and the rest is unexplained. For V, J and clone size, that table is used; D and trimming come from the DNA. The sample table holds approximately 60,000 clones, of which around 89% were seen once. About 4.2% of the sample is taken by the ten largest. From its cysteine to its phenylalanine, the CDR3 spans 16 amino acids. Only the CDR3 part of the read is kept: 48 bases, read in frame from the first base. The germline V end is reduced by 3 bases and the J end by 2 bases; junction bases left unmatched: 6. From a lookup of the germline V gene, CDR1 and CDR2 are SGHDT and YYEEEE.

With regard to this clone: Which antigen it targets is not known. No much larger clone is present one base from it, and per-base qualities are unavailable.

Read against the paper, the sample's time point label means: week 5, during vaccination. Each vaccine dose was 300 ug of a 20-mer mutant IDH1 peptide in Montanide, given subcutaneously with topical imiquimod. Donors had newly diagnosed WHO grade 3 or 4 IDH1-mutant astrocytomas with loss of nuclear ATRX. The samples were drawn from NOA16, a multicentre, single-arm, open-label phase I trial in Germany that tested a mutant IDH1 peptide vaccine in humans for the first time. Genomic DNA for TCRB sequencing was isolated from EDTA blood with the DNeasy Blood and Tissue Kit. The clonotype was recovered from a middle-aged woman with glioma. The sequencing here drew on PBMCs, taken from a glioma patient whose treatment included an IDH1 peptide vaccine. The chain joins TRBV5-6 to TRBJ1-5; 9 bases in the junction line up with TRBD1. The nucleotide sequence is TGTGCCAGCAGCTCACAGGGGGCGCTTGGCAATCAGCCCCAGCATTTT. It codes for CASSSQGALGNQPQHF.